These 18 T cell receptor beta chains came from one sample sequenced in a study of PD-1 blockade in classical Hodgkin lymphoma. All patients relapsed after autologous stem cell transplantation, and brentuximab vedotin exposure varied. The assay was immunoSEQ multiplex PCR, and TCRdb's table has in-frame clones only and misses some. The data hold around 18,000 clones, with 75% to 85% observed a single time. Specimen: peripheral blood mononuclear cells (PBMCs), collected before the second cycle of nivolumab. The source is a human donor with classical Hodgkin lymphoma.

The chain uses TRBV6-6 and TRBJ1-5; 11 bases agree with TRBD1. This CDR3 contains 16 residues. From germline, CDR1 is MNHNY and CDR2 SVGAGI (reference sequence). The trim removed 9 bases at V and 7 bases at J, leaving 14 bases unmatched. The CDR3 reads CASSSGGQGATQPQHF. CDR3 sequence (DNA): TGTGCCAGTTCATCGGGCGGACAGGGGGCCACCCAGCCCCAGCATTTT.

The chain couples TRBV25-1 to TRBJ1-2; 9 positions agree with TRBD1. Trimming cost V 6 bases and J 7 bases; bases outside gene matches: 6. Germline lookup yields CDR1 MGHDK and CDR2 SYGVNS. The CDR3 is 13 residues long. CDR3 in DNA: TGTGCCAGCAGGGGACAGGGTCTTTCTGGCTACACCTTC. Translation: CASRGQGLSGYTF.

As to this clone: Within the sample, other DNA sequences also encode this same CDR3. The J gene is TRBJ1-1, the V gene TRBV9; 8 nucleotides agree with TRBD1. With V trimmed by 4 bases and J by 4 bases, 9 bases remained unmatched. The CDR3 is 15 amino acids. Germline V lookup: CDR1 SGDLS, CDR2 YYNGEE. The CDR3 region is CASSPSGGGGTEAFF. DNA of the CDR3: TGTGCCAGCAGCCCATCAGGGGGCGGAGGCACTGAAGCTTTCTTT.

This clone was seen more than once but under ten times. V gene TRBV27 combines with J gene TRBJ1-2; D is undetermined. The V gene lost 4 bases and the J gene lost 0 bases, with 18 bases spanning the gap. Germline-derived CDR1 and CDR2 are MNHEY and SMNVEV (reference sequence). The CDR3 runs 17 residues. CDR3 in DNA: TGTGCCAGCAGTTCCCTAAGTGGGAGGGTAACTAACTATGGCTACACCTTC. It specifies CASSSLSGRVTNYGYTF.

This clone was counted once. The chain uses TRBV19 and TRBJ1-1, with D maybe TRBD1 (5 bases). CDR3 length equals 14 residues. The germline V gene has CDR1 LNHDA and CDR2 SQIVND (reference sequence). The germline V and J ends were trimmed by 0 bases and 8 bases, with 13 bases remaining between them. This chain's CDR3 is CASSIDGGTGEAFF. The DNA of the CDR3 is TGTGCCAGTAGTATAGATGGAGGGACCGGAGAAGCTTTCTTT.

This rearrangement joins TRBV30 to TRBJ2-5, with D unresolved. The CDR3 is 10 residues long. CDR1 is GTSNPN, CDR2 SVGIG, per germline (reference sequence). The V gene lost 1 base and the J gene lost 5 bases, with 2 bases spanning the gap. This CDR3 reads CAWSEETQYF. CDR3 DNA sequence: TGTGCCTGGAGTGAGGAGACCCAGTACTTC.

Written as DNA, the CDR3 is TGCGCCAGCAGCCTAGTCAGTGGCGAGCAGTTCTTC. Encoded protein: CASSLVSGEQFF. The V call is TRBV4-3, the J call TRBJ2-1; D is ambiguous. The germline V and J ends were trimmed by 4 bases and 10 bases, with 11 bases remaining between them. In germline, CDR1 is LGHNA, CDR2 YSLEER. The CDR3 extends over 12 amino acids.

V is TRBV11-2 and J is TRBJ2-7; TRBD1 aligns across 8 bases. Per germline, CDR1 SGHAT and CDR2 FQNNGV. The CDR3 contains 15 residues. The ends lost 0 bases at V and 4 bases at J; junction bases unmatched: 5. As DNA, the CDR3 is TGTGCCAGCAGCTTAGACGGACAGGGAGCGTACGAGCAGTACTTC. Its translation: CASSLDGQGAYEQYF.

The rearrangement uses TRBV15 and TRBJ2-7; D gene unclear. Per the germline V gene, CDR1 is LNHNV and CDR2 is YYDKDF (reference sequence). This CDR3 is built from 12 residues. V lost 5 bases and J 0 bases, leaving 5 bases between the germline ends. The CDR3 is CATSANSYEQYF. The CDR3 DNA follows: TGTGCCACCAGCGCCAACTCCTACGAGCAGTACTTC.

The rearrangement uses TRBV5-4 and TRBJ2-1; 13 bases line up with TRBD2. The germline CDR1 and CDR2 sequences are SGHNT and YYREEE (reference sequence). Unmatched junction bases numbered 5, after V lost 4 bases and J lost 7 bases. This CDR3 comprises 15 residues. CDR3 in DNA: TGTGCCAGCAGCAAGGGACTAGCGGGAAGGAATGAGCAGTTCTTC. Translation: CASSKGLAGRNEQFF.

This rearrangement joins TRBV28 to TRBJ1-5, with D maybe TRBD1 (5 bases). In germline, CDR1 is MDHEN, CDR2 SYDVKM. Trimming stripped 2 bases from V and 0 bases from J, with 11 bases between. The CDR3 loop spans 16 amino acids. The CDR3 region has the DNA TGTGCCAGCAGTTTACCGCTGACAGTTAGCAATCAGCCCCAGCATTTT. This sequence encodes CASSLPLTVSNQPQHF.

The chain employs TRBV19 and TRBJ1-5, with 7 positions matching TRBD1. The CDR3 extends over 16 amino acids. The junction had 7 bases not matched to a gene; V was cut back by 4 bases and J by 1 base. Per the germline V gene, CDR1 is LNHDA and CDR2 is SQIVND (reference sequence). CDR3 nucleotides: TGTGCCAGTAGTACAGCGCAGGGGGAGAGCAATCAGCCCCAGCATTTT. It yields the protein CASSTAQGESNQPQHF.

This clone was observed a few times. The chain has TRBV5-1 and TRBJ2-1, with 9 bases identical to TRBD2. Germline trimming cut 4 bases from V and 7 bases from J; bases unmatched to any gene: 12. Germline V gives CDR1 SGHRS, CDR2 YFSETQ. The CDR3 covers 16 residues. The CDR3 reads CASSTGSGRSSNEQFF. Here the CDR3 DNA reads TGCGCCAGCAGCACCGGTAGCGGGAGAAGTAGTAATGAGCAGTTCTTC.

The chain joins TRBV7-2 to TRBJ2-3, with 10 bases aligning to TRBD1. CDR3 length equals 14 residues. J was trimmed by 4 bases and V by 4 bases; bases with no gene match: 2. Germline CDR1 SGHTA, CDR2 FQGNSA. CDR3 DNA sequence: TGTGCCAGCAGCTGGGACAGGGGATCAGATACGCAGTATTTT. It is translated as CASSWDRGSDTQYF.

V usage is TRBV7-9 and J usage is TRBJ2-7; D gene uncertain. Trimming shortened V by 1 base and J by 3 bases, and 10 bases separated the two germline ends. Per the germline V gene, CDR1 is SEHNR and CDR2 is FQNEAQ (reference sequence). This CDR3 has 14 amino acids. CDR3 DNA: TGTGCCAGCAGCTTAGTGAATAAGGACTACGAGCAGTACTTC. Protein sequence: CASSLVNKDYEQYF.

The chain couples TRBV27 to TRBJ1-5, with a possible D match to TRBD1 (5 bases). This CDR3 spans 15 amino acids. Germline-derived CDR1 and CDR2 are MNHEY and SMNVEV (reference sequence). V shed 1 base and J shed 0 bases, with 7 bases lying between them. CDR3 sequence: CASSLYQGSNQPQHF. The CDR3 bases are TGTGCCAGCAGTTTATATCAGGGTAGCAATCAGCCCCAGCATTTT.

This chain links TRBV11-2 with TRBJ1-3, with no clear D. From germline, CDR1 is SGHAT and CDR2 FQNNGV. This CDR3 is built from 16 residues. The V gene lost 5 bases and the J gene lost 0 bases, with 14 bases spanning the gap. DNA for the CDR3: TGTGCCAGCAGCCACTTGGACGGTTTCTCTGGAAACACCATATATTTT. It translates to CASSHLDGFSGNTIYF.

The chain is built from TRBV30 and TRBJ1-5; D possibly corresponds to TRBD1 (6 bases). The CDR3 runs 14 residues. Trimming cost V 0 bases and J 9 bases, with 15 bases left between them. Germline loops: CDR1 GTSNPN, CDR2 SVGIG (reference sequence). CDR3 coding DNA: TGTGCCTGGAGTGTCCCCGTCGGGGGGGCGCCCCAGCATTTT. Amino acid sequence: CAWSVPVGGAPQHF.